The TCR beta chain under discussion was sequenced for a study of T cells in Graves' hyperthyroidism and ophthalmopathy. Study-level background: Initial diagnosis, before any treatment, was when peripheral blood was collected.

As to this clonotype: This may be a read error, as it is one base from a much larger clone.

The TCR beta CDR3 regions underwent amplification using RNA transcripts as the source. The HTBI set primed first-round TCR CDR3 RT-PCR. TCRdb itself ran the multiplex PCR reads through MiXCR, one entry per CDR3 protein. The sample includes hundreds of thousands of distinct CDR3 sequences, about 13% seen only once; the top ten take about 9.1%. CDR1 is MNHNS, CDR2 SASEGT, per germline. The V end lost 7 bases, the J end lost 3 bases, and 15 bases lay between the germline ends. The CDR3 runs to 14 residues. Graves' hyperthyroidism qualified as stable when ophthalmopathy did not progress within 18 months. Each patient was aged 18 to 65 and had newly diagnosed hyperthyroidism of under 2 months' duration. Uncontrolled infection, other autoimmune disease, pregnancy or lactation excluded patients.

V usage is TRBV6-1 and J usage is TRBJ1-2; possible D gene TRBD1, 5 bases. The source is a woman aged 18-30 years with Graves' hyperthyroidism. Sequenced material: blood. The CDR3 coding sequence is TGTGCCAGCAAGAAGGACATTTCCGACTATGGCTACACCTTC. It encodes CASKKDISDYGYTF.